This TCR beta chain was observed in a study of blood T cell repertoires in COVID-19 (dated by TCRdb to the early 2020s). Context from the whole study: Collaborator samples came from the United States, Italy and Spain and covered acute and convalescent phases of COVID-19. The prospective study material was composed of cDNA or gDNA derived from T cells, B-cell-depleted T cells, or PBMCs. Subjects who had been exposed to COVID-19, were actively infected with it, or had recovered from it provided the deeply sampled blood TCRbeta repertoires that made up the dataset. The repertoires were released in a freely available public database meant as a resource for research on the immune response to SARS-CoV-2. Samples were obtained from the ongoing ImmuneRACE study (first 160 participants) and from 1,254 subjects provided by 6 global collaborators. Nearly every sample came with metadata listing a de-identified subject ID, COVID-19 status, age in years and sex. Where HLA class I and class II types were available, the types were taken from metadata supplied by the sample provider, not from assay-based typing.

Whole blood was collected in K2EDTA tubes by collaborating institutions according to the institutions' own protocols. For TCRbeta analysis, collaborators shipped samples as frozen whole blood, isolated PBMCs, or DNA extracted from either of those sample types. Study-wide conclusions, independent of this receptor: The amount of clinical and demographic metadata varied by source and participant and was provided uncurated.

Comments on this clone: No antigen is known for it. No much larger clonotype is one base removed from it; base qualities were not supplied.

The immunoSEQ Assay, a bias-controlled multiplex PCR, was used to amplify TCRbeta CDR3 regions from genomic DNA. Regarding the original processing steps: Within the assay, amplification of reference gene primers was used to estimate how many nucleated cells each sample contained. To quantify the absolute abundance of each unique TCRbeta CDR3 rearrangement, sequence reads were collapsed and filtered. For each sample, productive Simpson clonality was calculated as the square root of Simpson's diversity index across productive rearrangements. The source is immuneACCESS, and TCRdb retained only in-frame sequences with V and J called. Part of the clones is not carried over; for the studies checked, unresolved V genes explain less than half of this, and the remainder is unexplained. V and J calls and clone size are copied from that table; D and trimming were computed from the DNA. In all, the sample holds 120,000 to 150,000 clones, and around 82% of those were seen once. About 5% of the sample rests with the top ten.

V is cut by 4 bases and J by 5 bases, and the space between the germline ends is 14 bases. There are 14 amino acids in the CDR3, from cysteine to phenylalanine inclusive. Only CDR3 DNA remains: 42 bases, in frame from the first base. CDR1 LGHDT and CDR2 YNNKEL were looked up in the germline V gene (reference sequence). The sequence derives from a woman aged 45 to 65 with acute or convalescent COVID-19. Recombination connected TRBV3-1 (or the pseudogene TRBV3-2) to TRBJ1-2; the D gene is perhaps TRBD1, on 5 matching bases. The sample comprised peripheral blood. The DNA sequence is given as TGTGCCAGCAGCCCCGCAACAGGAAAATATGGCTACACCTTC. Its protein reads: CASSPATGKYGYTF.